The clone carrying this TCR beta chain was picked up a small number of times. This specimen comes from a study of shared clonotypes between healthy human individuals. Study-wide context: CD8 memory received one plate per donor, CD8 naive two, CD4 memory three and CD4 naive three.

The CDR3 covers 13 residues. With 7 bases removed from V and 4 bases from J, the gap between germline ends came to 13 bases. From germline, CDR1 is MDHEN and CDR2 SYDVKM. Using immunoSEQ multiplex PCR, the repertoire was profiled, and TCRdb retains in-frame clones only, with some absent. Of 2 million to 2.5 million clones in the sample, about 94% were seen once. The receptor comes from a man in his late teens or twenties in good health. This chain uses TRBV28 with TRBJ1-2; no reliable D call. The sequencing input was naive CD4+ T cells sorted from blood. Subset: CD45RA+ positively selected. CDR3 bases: TGTGCCAGCACCGCAGGCAAAGGCTATGGCTACACCTTC. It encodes CASTAGKGYGYTF.